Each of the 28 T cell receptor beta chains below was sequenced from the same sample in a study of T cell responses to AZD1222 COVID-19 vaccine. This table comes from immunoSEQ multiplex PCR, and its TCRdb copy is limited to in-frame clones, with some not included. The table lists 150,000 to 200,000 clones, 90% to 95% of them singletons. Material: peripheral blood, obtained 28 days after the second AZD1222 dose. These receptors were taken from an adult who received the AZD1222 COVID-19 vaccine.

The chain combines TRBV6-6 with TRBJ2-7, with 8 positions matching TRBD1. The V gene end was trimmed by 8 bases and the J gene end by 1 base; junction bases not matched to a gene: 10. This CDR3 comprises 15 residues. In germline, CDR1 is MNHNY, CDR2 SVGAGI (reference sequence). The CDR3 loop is CASGLDRVNSYEQYF. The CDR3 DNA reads TGTGCCAGCGGATTGGACAGGGTAAATTCCTACGAGCAGTACTTC.

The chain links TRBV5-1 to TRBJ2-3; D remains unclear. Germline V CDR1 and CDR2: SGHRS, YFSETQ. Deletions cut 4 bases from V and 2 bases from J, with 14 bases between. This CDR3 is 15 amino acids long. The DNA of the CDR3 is TGCGCCAGCAGCCAGGACCGACCTTTCACAGATACGCAGTATTTT. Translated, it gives CASSQDRPFTDTQYF. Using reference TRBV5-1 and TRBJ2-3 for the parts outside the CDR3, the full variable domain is KAGVTQTPRYLIKTRGQQVTLSCSPISGHRSVSWYQQTPGQGLQFLFEYFSETQRNKGNFPGRFSGRQFSNSRSEMNVSTLELGDSALYLCASSQDRPFTDTQYFGPGTRLTVL.

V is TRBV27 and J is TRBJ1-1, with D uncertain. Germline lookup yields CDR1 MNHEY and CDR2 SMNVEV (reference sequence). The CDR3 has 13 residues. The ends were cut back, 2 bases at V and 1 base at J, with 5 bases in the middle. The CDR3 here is CASSLGGNTEAFF. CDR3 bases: TGTGCCAGCAGTTTAGGCGGGAACACTGAAGCTTTCTTT.

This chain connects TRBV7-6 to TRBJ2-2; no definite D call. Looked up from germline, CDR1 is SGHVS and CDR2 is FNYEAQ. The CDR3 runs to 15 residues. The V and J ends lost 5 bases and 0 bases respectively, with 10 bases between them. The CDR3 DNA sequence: TGTGCCAGCAGCCCCTACTCGGCGAACACCGGGGAGCTGTTTTTT. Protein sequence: CASSPYSANTGELFF.

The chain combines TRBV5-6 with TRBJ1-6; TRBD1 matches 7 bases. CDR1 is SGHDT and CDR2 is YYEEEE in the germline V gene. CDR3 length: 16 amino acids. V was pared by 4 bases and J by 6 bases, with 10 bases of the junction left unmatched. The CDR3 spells CASSQEGAPINSPLHF. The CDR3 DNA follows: TGTGCCAGCAGCCAGGAGGGGGCGCCGATTAATTCACCCCTCCACTTT.

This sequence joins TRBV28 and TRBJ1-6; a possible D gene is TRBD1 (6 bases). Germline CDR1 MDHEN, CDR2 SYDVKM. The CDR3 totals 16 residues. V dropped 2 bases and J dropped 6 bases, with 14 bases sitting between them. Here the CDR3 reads CASSLPLGAGNSPLHF. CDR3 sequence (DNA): TGTGCCAGCAGTTTACCCCTGGGGGCCGGTAATTCACCCCTCCACTTT.

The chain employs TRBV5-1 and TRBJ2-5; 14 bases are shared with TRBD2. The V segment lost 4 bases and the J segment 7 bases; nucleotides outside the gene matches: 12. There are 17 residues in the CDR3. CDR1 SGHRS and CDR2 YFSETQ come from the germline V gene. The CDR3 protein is CASSPTATSGRGGTQYF. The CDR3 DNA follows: TGCGCCAGCAGCCCAACCGCGACTAGCGGGAGGGGGGGGACCCAGTACTTC.

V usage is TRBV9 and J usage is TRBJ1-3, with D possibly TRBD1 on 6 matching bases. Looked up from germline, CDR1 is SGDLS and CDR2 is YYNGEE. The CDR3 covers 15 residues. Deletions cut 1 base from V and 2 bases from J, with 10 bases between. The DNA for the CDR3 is TGTGCCAGCAGCGTATCAGGGGAGGCTGGAAACACCATATATTTT. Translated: CASSVSGEAGNTIYF.

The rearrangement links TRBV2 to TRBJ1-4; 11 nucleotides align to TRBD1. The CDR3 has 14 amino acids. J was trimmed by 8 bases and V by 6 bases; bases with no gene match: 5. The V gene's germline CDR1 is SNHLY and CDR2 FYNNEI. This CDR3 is CASRDGTGGEKLFF. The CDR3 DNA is TGTGCCAGCAGAGATGGGACAGGGGGAGAAAAACTGTTTTTT.

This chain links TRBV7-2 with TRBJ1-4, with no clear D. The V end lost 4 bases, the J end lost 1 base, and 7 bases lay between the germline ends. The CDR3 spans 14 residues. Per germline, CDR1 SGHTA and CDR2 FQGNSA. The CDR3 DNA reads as TGTGCCAGCAGCTCTCAAGGAACTAATGAAAAACTGTTTTTT. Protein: CASSSQGTNEKLFF.

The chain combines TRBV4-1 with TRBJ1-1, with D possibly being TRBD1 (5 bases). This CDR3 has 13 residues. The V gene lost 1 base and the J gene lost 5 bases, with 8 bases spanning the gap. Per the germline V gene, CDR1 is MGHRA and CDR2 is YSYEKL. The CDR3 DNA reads TGCGCCAGCAGCCAAGTGGGGGAAACTGAAGCTTTCTTT. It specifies CASSQVGETEAFF.

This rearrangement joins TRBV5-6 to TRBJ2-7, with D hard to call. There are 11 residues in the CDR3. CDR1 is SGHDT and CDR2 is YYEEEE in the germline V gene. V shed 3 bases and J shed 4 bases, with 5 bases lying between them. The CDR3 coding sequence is TGTGCCAGCAGCTCCCTATACGAGCAGTACTTC. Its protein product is CASSSLYEQYF.

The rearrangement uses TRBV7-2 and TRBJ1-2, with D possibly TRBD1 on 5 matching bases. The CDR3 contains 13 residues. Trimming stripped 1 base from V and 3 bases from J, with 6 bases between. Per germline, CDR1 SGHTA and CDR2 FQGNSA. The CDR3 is CASSLGGDYGYTF. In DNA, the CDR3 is TGTGCCAGCAGCTTAGGGGGCGACTATGGCTACACCTTC. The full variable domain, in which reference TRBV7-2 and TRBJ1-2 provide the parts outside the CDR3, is GAGVSQSPSNKVTEKGKDVELRCDPISGHTALYWYRQSLGQGLEFLIYFQGNSAPDKSGLPSDRFSAERTGGSVSTLTIQRTQQEDSAVYLCASSLGGDYGYTFGSGTRLTVV.

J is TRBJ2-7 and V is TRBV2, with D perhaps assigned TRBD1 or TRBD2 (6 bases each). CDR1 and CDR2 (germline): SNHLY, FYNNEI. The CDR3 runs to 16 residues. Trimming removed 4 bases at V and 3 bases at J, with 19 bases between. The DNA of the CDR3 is TGTGCCAGCAGTGGACAAGGGGGACTGCCGAACTACGAGCAGTACTTC. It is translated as CASSGQGGLPNYEQYF. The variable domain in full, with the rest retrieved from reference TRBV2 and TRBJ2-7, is EPEVTQTPSHQVTQMGQEVILRCVPISNHLYFYWYRQILGQKVEFLVSFYNNEISEKSEIFDDQFSVERPDGSNFTLKIRSTKLEDSAMYFCASSGQGGLPNYEQYFGPGTRLTVT.

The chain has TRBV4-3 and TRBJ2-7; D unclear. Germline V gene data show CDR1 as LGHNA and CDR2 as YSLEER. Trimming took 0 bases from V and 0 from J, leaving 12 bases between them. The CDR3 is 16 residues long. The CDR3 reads CASSQDWKEYSYEQYF. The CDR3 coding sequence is TGCGCCAGCAGCCAAGATTGGAAGGAATACTCCTACGAGCAGTACTTC.

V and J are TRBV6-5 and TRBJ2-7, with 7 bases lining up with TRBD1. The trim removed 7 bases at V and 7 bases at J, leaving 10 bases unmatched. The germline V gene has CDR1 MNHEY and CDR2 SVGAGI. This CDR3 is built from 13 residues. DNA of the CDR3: TGTGCCAGCAACGACAGGGTCCCCGGGGAGCAGTACTTC. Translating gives CASNDRVPGEQYF.

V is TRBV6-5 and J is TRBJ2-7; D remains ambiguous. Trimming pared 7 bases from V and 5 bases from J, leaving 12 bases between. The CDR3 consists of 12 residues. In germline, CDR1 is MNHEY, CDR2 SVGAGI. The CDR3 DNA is TGTGCCAGCACCAAGGGTATAAACGAGCAGTACTTC. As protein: CASTKGINEQYF.

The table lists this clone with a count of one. This chain's CDR3 is CASSRESTSYEQYF. The DNA for the CDR3 is TGCGCCAGCAGCAGGGAGAGCACCTCCTACGAGCAGTACTTC. The chain carries TRBV5-1 and TRBJ2-7, with a weak D call TRBD2 (5 bases). The CDR3 has 14 amino acids. The V gene's germline CDR1 is SGHRS and CDR2 YFSETQ. V dropped 4 bases and J dropped 0 bases, with 11 bases sitting between them. The full variable domain, completed using reference TRBV5-1 and TRBJ2-7, is KAGVTQTPRYLIKTRGQQVTLSCSPISGHRSVSWYQQTPGQGLQFLFEYFSETQRNKGNFPGRFSGRQFSNSRSEMNVSTLELGDSALYLCASSRESTSYEQYFGPGTRLTVT.

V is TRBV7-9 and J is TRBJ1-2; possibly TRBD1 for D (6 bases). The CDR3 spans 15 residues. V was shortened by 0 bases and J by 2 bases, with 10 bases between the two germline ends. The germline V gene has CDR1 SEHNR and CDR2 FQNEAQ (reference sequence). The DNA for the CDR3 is TGTGCCAGCAGCTTAGCGGGGGGGGCCAACTATGGCTACACCTTC. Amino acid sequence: CASSLAGGANYGYTF.

The CDR3 loop reads CASSLAGSYNEQFF. CDR3 in DNA: TGTGCCAGCAGCTTGGCCGGGTCCTACAATGAGCAGTTCTTC. The gene calls are TRBV7-7 and TRBJ2-1; no definite D call. The V gene's germline CDR1 is SSHAT and CDR2 FNYEAQ (reference sequence). Trimming cost V 3 bases and J 1 base, with 7 bases left between them. This CDR3 region has 14 residues.

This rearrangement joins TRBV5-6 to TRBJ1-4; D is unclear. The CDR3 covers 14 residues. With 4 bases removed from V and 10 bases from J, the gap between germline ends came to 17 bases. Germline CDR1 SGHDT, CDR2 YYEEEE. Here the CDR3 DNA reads TGTGCCAGCAGCCCCCGGTTGGCCAATTCAAAACTGTTTTTT. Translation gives CASSPRLANSKLFF.

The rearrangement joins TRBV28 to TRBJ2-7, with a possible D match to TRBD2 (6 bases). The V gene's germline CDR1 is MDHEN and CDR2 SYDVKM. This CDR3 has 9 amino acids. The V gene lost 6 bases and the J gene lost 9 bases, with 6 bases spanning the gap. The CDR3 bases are TGTGCCAGCAGGGGGGGGCAGTACTTC. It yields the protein CASRGGQYF.

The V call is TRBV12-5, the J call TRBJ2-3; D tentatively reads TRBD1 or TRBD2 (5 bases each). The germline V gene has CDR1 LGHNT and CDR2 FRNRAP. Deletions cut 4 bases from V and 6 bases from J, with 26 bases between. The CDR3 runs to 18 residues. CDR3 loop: CASGSSQPPGRSFDTQYF. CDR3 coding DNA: TGTGCTAGTGGTTCCTCCCAACCGCCGGGACGGAGTTTTGATACGCAGTATTTT.

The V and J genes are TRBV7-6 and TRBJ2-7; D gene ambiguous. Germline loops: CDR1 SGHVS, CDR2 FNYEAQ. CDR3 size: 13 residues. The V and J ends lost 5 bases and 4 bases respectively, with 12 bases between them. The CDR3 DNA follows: TGTGCCAGCAGCCCAACAAACGGGTACGAGCAGTACTTC. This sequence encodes CASSPTNGYEQYF.

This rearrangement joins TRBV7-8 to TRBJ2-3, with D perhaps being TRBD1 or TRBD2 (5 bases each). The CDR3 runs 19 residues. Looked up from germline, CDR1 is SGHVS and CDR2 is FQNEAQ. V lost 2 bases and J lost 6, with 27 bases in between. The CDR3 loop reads CASSLRGLGRIGREDTQYF. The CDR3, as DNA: TGTGCCAGCAGCTTAAGGGGTCTTGGACGGATTGGGAGAGAGGATACGCAGTATTTT.

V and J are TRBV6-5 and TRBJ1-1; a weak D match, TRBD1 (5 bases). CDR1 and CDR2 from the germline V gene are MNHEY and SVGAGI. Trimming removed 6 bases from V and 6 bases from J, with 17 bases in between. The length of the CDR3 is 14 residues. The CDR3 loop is CASRWDPRGAEAFF. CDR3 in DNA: TGTGCCAGCAGATGGGACCCCCGTGGGGCTGAAGCTTTCTTT.

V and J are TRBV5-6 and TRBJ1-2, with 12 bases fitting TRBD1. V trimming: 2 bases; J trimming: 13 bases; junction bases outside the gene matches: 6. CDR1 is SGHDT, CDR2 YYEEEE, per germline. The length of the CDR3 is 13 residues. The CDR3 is CASSFPGQGAFTF. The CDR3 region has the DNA TGTGCCAGCAGCTTTCCGGGACAGGGGGCCTTCACCTTC.

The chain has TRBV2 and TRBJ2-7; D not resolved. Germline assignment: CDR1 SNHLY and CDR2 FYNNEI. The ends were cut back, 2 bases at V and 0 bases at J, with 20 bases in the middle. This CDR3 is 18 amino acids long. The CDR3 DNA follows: TGTGCCAGCAGTGAACCCCTGCTGAGGCAGCCCACCTCCTACGAGCAGTACTTC. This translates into CASSEPLLRQPTSYEQYF.